This T cell receptor beta chain is from a study of blood T cell repertoires in COVID-19. From germline, CDR1 is LNHNV and CDR2 YYDKDF (reference sequence). The CDR3 has 14 residues. Germline trimming cut 0 bases from V and 3 bases from J; bases unmatched to any gene: 1. Using immunoSEQ multiplex PCR, the repertoire was profiled, and TCRdb retains in-frame clones only, with some absent. There are about 250,000 clones in the sample; 85% occur only once, and around 9.8% lies in the top ten. Those who participated ranged in age from 18 to 89 years and resided in around 22 US areas. The genes are TRBV15 and TRBJ2-5; 7 bases map to TRBD1. The sample consisted of PBMCs or T cells enriched from blood (not recorded which). This TCR was recovered from a woman aged 45 to 65 with acute COVID-19. This CDR3 reads CATSRDRGKETQYF. The CDR3 coding sequence is TGTGCCACCAGCAGAGACAGGGGGAAAGAGACCCAGTACTTC.